What follows are 23 T cell receptor beta chains derived from one specimen sequenced in a study of shared clonotypes between healthy human individuals. TCRdb keeps only in-frame clones here, not all; method: immunoSEQ multiplex PCR. The sample holds approximately 2,200,000 clones, under 95% seen once. The naive CD8 fraction comprised CD45RO-negative cells positively selected for CCR7 and excluded terminally differentiated effector memory CD45RA+ cells. Sequenced: naive CD8+ T cells from PBMCs. These TCRs come from a man younger than 35 in good health. Some clones in this sample may be carry-over from other donors' samples.

This clone was detected only a few times. This chain links TRBV9 with TRBJ1-1, with D maybe TRBD1 (5 bases). CDR1 and CDR2 from the germline V gene are SGDLS and YYNGEE. This CDR3 has 15 amino acids. V lost 3 bases to trimming and J lost 4 bases, with 16 bases between them. The CDR3 region has the DNA TGTGCCAGCAGCGGAAACCAGGGTGCCATCACTGAAGCTTTCTTT. It is translated as CASSGNQGAITEAFF.

The CDR3 bases are TGCGCCAGCAGTAGAGGACTAGCGGGAGACCCCACCGGGGAGCTGTTTTTT. Residues: CASSRGLAGDPTGELFF. The rearrangement uses TRBV10-1 and TRBJ2-2, with 13 bases identical to TRBD2. V shed 5 bases, J shed 4 bases, and the junction held 7 bases outside the gene matches. Germline V gene lookup returns CDR1 WNHNN and CDR2 SYGVQD (reference sequence). The CDR3 spans 17 residues.

V usage is TRBV2 and J usage is TRBJ2-7; tentative D call: TRBD1 (7 bases). The germline V and J ends were trimmed by 0 bases and 7 bases, with 16 bases remaining between them. Germline V lookup: CDR1 SNHLY, CDR2 FYNNEI. There are 15 residues in the CDR3. In DNA, the CDR3 is TGTGCCAGCAGTGAAGCGGAGGGGGCGGCGTTGGAGCAGTACTTC. Residues: CASSEAEGAALEQYF.

The rearrangement links TRBV29-1 to TRBJ1-2, with 8 bases fitting TRBD1. CDR3 size: 14 residues. The germline V gene encodes CDR1 SQVTM and CDR2 ANQGSEA. The V and J ends lost 6 bases and 0 bases, in that order; junction bases with no gene match: 6. The CDR3 bases are TGCAGCGTCCGCGGACAGGGCCCTAACTATGGCTACACCTTC. Protein: CSVRGQGPNYGYTF.

As DNA, the CDR3 is TGTGCCAGCAGTTTTGGGGGGAAATACGAGCAGTACTTC. It codes for CASSFGGKYEQYF. The genes are TRBV27 and TRBJ2-7; possibly TRBD2 for D (6 bases). CDR3 size: 13 residues. Germline-derived CDR1 and CDR2 are MNHEY and SMNVEV (reference sequence). With 3 bases removed from V and 4 bases from J, the gap between germline ends came to 10 bases.

The rearrangement uses TRBV4-3 and TRBJ2-1, with D possibly TRBD2 on 6 matching bases. V lost 0 bases to trimming and J lost 4 bases, with 13 bases between them. The germline CDR1 and CDR2 sequences are LGHNA and YSLEER. CDR3 length: 16 residues. CDR3 nucleotides: TGCGCCAGCAGCCAAGATGCAGCGGGTCCTTACAATGAGCAGTTCTTC. It codes for CASSQDAAGPYNEQFF.

The CDR3 is CASSLGRKNQPQHF. The DNA of the CDR3 is TGTGCCAGCAGTTTAGGACGCAAAAATCAGCCCCAGCATTTT. The chain joins TRBV28 to TRBJ1-5; unclear D gene. The V end was cut by 2 bases, the J end by 4 bases, with 9 bases between. The CDR3 has 14 residues. Germline CDR1 and CDR2: MDHEN and SYDVKM.

This chain connects TRBV28 to TRBJ2-7; no reliable D call. Per the germline V gene, CDR1 is MDHEN and CDR2 is SYDVKM. The CDR3 extends over 14 amino acids. V lost 4 bases and J 1 base, leaving 11 bases between the germline ends. In DNA form, the CDR3 reads TGTGCCAGCAGTTGGCTAGTAGGGTCCTACGAGCAGTACTTC. Translating it yields CASSWLVGSYEQYF.

The gene calls are TRBV7-9 and TRBJ1-5; no definite D call. This CDR3 has 12 amino acids. Per germline, CDR1 SEHNR and CDR2 FQNEAQ (reference sequence). The germline V and J ends were trimmed by 5 bases and 7 bases, with 9 bases remaining between them. CDR3 protein: CASSDAIQPQHF. The CDR3 region has the DNA TGTGCCAGCAGCGACGCCATCCAGCCCCAGCATTTT.

Notes on this clone: Compared with germline, one end of the junction differs, possibly owing to a read error. This chain connects TRBV19 to TRBJ2-4; D may be TRBD1 (5 bases). CDR3 size: 14 residues. CDR1 and CDR2 from the germline V gene are LNHDA and SQIVND (reference sequence). CDR3 in DNA: TGCGGCACAAGGGTTCGGGCTAAGGGGAACATTCAGTACTTC. This encodes CGTRVRAKGNIQYF.

This chain links TRBV11-2 with TRBJ2-7; possibly TRBD2 for D (6 bases). Trimming cost V 4 bases and J 2 bases, with 18 bases left between them. The CDR3 length is 16 residues. In germline, CDR1 is SGHAT, CDR2 FQNNGV. CDR3 loop: CASSWTWDSGTYEQYF. The CDR3 DNA reads TGTGCCAGCAGCTGGACGTGGGACTCAGGGACCTACGAGCAGTACTTC.

The chain combines TRBV5-6 with TRBJ2-7, with D perhaps TRBD2 (6 bases). CDR3 size: 15 residues. Trimming took 4 bases from V and 4 from J, leaving 18 bases between them. The germline V gene has CDR1 SGHDT and CDR2 YYEEEE. This CDR3 reads CASSPGGTPGYEQYF. The CDR3 nucleotides are TGTGCCAGCAGCCCGGGCGGGACCCCAGGATACGAGCAGTACTTC.

This clone was seen only once. The gene calls are TRBV7-6 and TRBJ1-1; tentative D call: TRBD1 (5 bases). V lost 5 bases, J lost 7 bases, and 8 bases lay in between. Per the germline V gene, CDR1 is SGHVS and CDR2 is FNYEAQ. This CDR3 region has 11 residues. The CDR3 loop reads CASSHDSEAFF. CDR3 in DNA: TGTGCCAGCAGCCACGACAGTGAAGCTTTCTTT.

The chain employs TRBV5-5 and TRBJ2-1, with no clear D. Germline V gene lookup returns CDR1 SGHKS and CDR2 YYEKEE (reference sequence). V was cut by 2 bases and J by 0 bases, with 15 bases left in between. This CDR3 region has 17 residues. Here the CDR3 DNA reads TGTGCCAGCAGCTTCGATCTTACGCGGCTCTCCTACAATGAGCAGTTCTTC. Translating it yields CASSFDLTRLSYNEQFF.

This chain uses TRBV6-1 with TRBJ2-7; D may be TRBD1 (5 bases). Trimming cost V 1 base and J 3 bases, with 16 bases left between them. CDR1 is MNHNS and CDR2 is SASEGT in the germline V gene. This CDR3 has 16 amino acids. This CDR3 reads CASSEELGALYYEQYF. In nucleotides, the CDR3 is TGTGCCAGCAGTGAAGAGCTAGGGGCACTATACTACGAGCAGTACTTC.

The chain uses TRBV7-9 and TRBJ1-1; D not resolved. The CDR3 has 12 residues. Trimming removed 2 bases from V and 8 bases from J, with 9 bases in between. Germline-derived CDR1 and CDR2 are SEHNR and FQNEAQ (reference sequence). Here the CDR3 reads CASSLIQSEAFF. As DNA, the CDR3 is TGTGCCAGCAGCTTAATACAATCGGAAGCTTTCTTT.

Regarding this clone: Other DNA sequences in the sample encode the same CDR3. The J gene is TRBJ2-7, the V gene TRBV6-5; tentative D call: TRBD2 (5 bases). Trimming took 0 bases from V and 2 from J, leaving 5 bases between them. The CDR3 covers 13 residues. CDR1 and CDR2 (germline): MNHEY, SVGAGI. CDR3 amino acids: CASSYSGTYEQYF. The CDR3 bases are TGTGCCAGCAGTTACTCCGGGACCTACGAGCAGTACTTC.

The V call is TRBV7-9, the J call TRBJ1-4, with TRBD1 as a possible D gene (5 bases). CDR1 and CDR2 from the germline V gene are SEHNR and FQNEAQ (reference sequence). This CDR3 is 14 amino acids long. V lost 2 bases, J lost 7 bases, and 11 bases lay in between. CDR3 sequence reads: CASSLQGGSEKLFF. The CDR3 bases are TGTGCCAGCAGCTTACAGGGAGGGTCTGAAAAACTGTTTTTT.

V gene TRBV28 combines with J gene TRBJ2-3; TRBD2 matches 7 bases. The germline CDR1 and CDR2 sequences are MDHEN and SYDVKM. The CDR3 is made up of 15 amino acids. V was pared by 7 bases and J by 0 bases, with 7 bases of the junction left unmatched. The DNA of the CDR3 is TGTGCCAGCAAACCTTTTAGCGGGAGCACAGATACGCAGTATTTT. This codes for CASKPFSGSTDTQYF.

This chain links TRBV28 with TRBJ2-3; possibly TRBD1 for D (5 bases). Trimming took off 7 bases at V and 2 bases at J, with 10 bases between the two ends. Looked up from germline, CDR1 is MDHEN and CDR2 is SYDVKM. This CDR3 has 13 amino acids. The CDR3 region has the DNA TGTGCCAGCACCGACAGAGTCACAGATACGCAGTATTTT. This sequence encodes CASTDRVTDTQYF.

The V call is TRBV6-1, the J call TRBJ2-1; D is uncertain. The CDR3 covers 12 residues. Trimming took off 3 bases at V and 12 bases at J, with 12 bases between the two ends. Per the germline V gene, CDR1 is MNHNS and CDR2 is SASEGT. CDR3 protein: CASSEVPAAQFF. For the CDR3, the DNA is TGTGCCAGCAGTGAGGTGCCCGCGGCGCAGTTCTTC.

Here the CDR3 DNA reads TGTGCCAGCAGTTTAGACTTTCGATACTCCTACAATGAGCAGTTCTTC. This gives the protein CASSLDFRYSYNEQFF. J is TRBJ2-1 and V is TRBV28; no firm D call. This CDR3 spans 16 amino acids. In germline, CDR1 is MDHEN, CDR2 SYDVKM. Trimming took off 2 bases at V and 0 bases at J, with 11 bases between the two ends.

The chain employs TRBV7-9 and TRBJ2-5; 7 positions match TRBD1. This CDR3 comprises 13 residues. CDR1 and CDR2 (germline): SEHNR, FQNEAQ (reference sequence). The V segment lost 5 bases and the J segment 4 bases; nucleotides outside the gene matches: 4. The chain's CDR3 is CASSDGTAETQYF. In DNA form, the CDR3 reads TGTGCCAGCAGCGATGGGACAGCAGAGACCCAGTACTTC.